This is a list of T cell receptor beta chains from one sample in a study of graft-versus-host responses after intestinal transplantation. No antigen is known for these receptors. Some clones are missing from TCRdb's copy, which holds only in-frame ones; the method was immunoSEQ multiplex PCR. The data contain 85,000 to 90,000 clones, roughly 90% of them seen just once; the ten biggest clones take up 0.3% to 0.35%. The specimen comprised unstimulated CD4+ T cells sorted from spleen or lymph node cells, sampled before intestinal transplant. These receptors all stem from a human donor who received an intestinal transplant. The CDR3 runs from the conserved cysteine through the conserved F or W. Each record gives: V gene, CDR3 protein.

TRBV7-2 CASSLGGSTGELFF
TRBV27 CASSLGQGELFF
TRBV13 CASSPRDSYYEQYF
TRBV28 CASSFLRELFF
TRBV18 CASSRDQGKTEAFF
TRBV15 CATSRDTGGFEQYF
TRBV5-1 CASSSGLGNAETQYF
TRBV2 CASSEVGGGAGANVLTF
TRBV4-1 CASSQDQRLNYGYTF
TRBV29-1 CSVEGTSGSAPYNEQFF
TRBV6-5 CASRPGGQPYEQYF